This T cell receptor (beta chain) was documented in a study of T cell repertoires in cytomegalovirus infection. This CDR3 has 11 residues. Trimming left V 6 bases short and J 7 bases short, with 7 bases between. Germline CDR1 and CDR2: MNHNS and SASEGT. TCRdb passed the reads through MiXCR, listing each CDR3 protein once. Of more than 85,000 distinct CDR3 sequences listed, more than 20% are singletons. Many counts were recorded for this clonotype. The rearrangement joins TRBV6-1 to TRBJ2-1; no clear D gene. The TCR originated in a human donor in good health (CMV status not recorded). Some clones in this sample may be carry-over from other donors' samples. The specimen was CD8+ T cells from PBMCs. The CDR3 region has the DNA TGTGCCAGCAGGGTGAGGAATGAGCAGTTCTTC. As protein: CASRVRNEQFF.